Following are 24 T cell receptor beta chains from one sample sequenced in a study of Tregs in tolerant kidney transplant recipients. TCRdb keeps only in-frame clones here, not all; method: immunoSEQ multiplex PCR. The table shows about 64,000 clones, with roughly 86% occurring only once. Recipients received nonmyeloablative bone marrow transplants from related graft donors, with transient mixed chimerism. The sample was CD4+ T cells from blood (PBMCs), taken 6 months after the transplant. The source is a human patient who received a combined kidney and bone marrow transplant. Some T cells may arise from the graft donor.

The CDR3 DNA is TGTGCCAGCAGCCAAGGGACTAGCTACTCACACAATGAGCAGTTCTTC. Translation gives CASSQGTSYSHNEQFF. V gene TRBV7-6 combines with J gene TRBJ2-1, with 9 positions matching TRBD2. Looked up from germline, CDR1 is SGHVS and CDR2 is FNYEAQ. V lost 5 bases, J lost 5 bases, and 10 bases stayed unmatched. The CDR3 runs to 16 residues.

The V gene is TRBV9, the J gene TRBJ2-5; D might be TRBD2 (6 bases). CDR1 and CDR2 (germline): SGDLS, YYNGEE. There are 13 residues in the CDR3. Trimming removed 0 bases from V and 4 bases from J, with 7 bases in between. The CDR3 DNA is TGTGCCAGCAGCGTAGTGGGGGGAGAGACCCAGTACTTC. Protein sequence: CASSVVGGETQYF.

This clone came up once. V gene TRBV7-2 combines with J gene TRBJ2-1; TRBD1 might be the D (6 bases). Deletions cut 5 bases from V and 4 bases from J, with 12 bases between. Germline CDR1 SGHTA, CDR2 FQGNSA. This CDR3 spans 14 amino acids. The CDR3 reads CASSPVGQYNEQFF. The CDR3 DNA sequence: TGTGCCAGCAGCCCAGTCGGACAGTACAATGAGCAGTTCTTC.

The rearrangement uses TRBV4-2 and TRBJ2-2; D might be TRBD1 (6 bases). This CDR3 contains 17 residues. The V gene lost 5 bases and the J gene lost 3 bases, with 19 bases spanning the gap. Germline V lookup: CDR1 LGHNA, CDR2 YNFKEQ. CDR3 sequence: CASSKPTGNWDTGELFF. The CDR3 nucleotides read TGTGCCAGCAGCAAACCCACAGGGAATTGGGACACCGGGGAGCTGTTTTTT.

The V gene is TRBV4-2, the J gene TRBJ2-3, with 8 bases identical to TRBD2. This CDR3 contains 16 residues. V shed 0 bases, J shed 4 bases, and the junction held 6 bases outside the gene matches. Germline V gene data show CDR1 as LGHNA and CDR2 as YNFKEQ. CDR3: CASSQDTGGQADTQYF. For the CDR3, the DNA is TGTGCCAGCAGCCAAGATACGGGGGGGCAAGCAGATACGCAGTATTTT.

The chain recombines TRBV5-1 with TRBJ1-3, with unresolved D. From germline, CDR1 is SGHRS and CDR2 YFSETQ. The CDR3 is 16 amino acids. V dropped 0 bases and J dropped 3 bases, with 13 bases sitting between them. CDR3 protein: CASSLVPEVGGNTIYF. CDR3 DNA: TGCGCCAGCAGCTTGGTTCCTGAGGTTGGTGGAAACACCATATATTTT.

This clone has only a few counts. The chain combines TRBV9 with TRBJ1-3, with D perhaps matching TRBD1 (6 bases). V shed 3 bases and J shed 1 base, with 20 bases lying between them. Germline CDR1 SGDLS, CDR2 YYNGEE. The CDR3 has 18 amino acids. The DNA for the CDR3 is TGTGCCAGCAGCGCGCCGGGGGGGGCCTTGAATTCTGGAAACACCATATATTTT. Protein: CASSAPGGALNSGNTIYF.

J is TRBJ2-5 and V is TRBV19, with D possibly matching TRBD1 (5 bases). Germline V gene data show CDR1 as LNHDA and CDR2 as SQIVND (reference sequence). CDR3 length equals 13 residues. V gave up 7 bases and J gave up 4 bases, with 13 bases separating them. CDR3 in DNA: TGTGCCAGTAATCAGGGTACGGGAGAGACCCAGTACTTC. Its translation: CASNQGTGETQYF.

This clone occurred once. This sequence joins TRBV7-9 and TRBJ1-5, with D hard to call. CDR3 size: 15 residues. Trimming left V 5 bases short and J 4 bases short, with 15 bases between. CDR1 and CDR2 (germline): SEHNR, FQNEAQ (reference sequence). In DNA form, the CDR3 reads TGTGCCAGCAGCCCGAGTGGAGGGTCTAATCAGCCCCAGCATTTT. It specifies CASSPSGGSNQPQHF.

The J gene is TRBJ2-1, the V gene TRBV9, with TRBD2 matching 10 bases. Germline loops: CDR1 SGDLS, CDR2 YYNGEE. V dropped 0 bases and J dropped 6; count of bases not matched to a gene: 12. The CDR3 is 18 amino acids. CDR3: CASSVGGTSERVANEQFF. CDR3 coding DNA: TGTGCCAGCAGCGTAGGGGGGACTAGCGAGAGAGTGGCCAATGAGCAGTTCTTC.

This clone was counted once. The same CDR3 also results from other DNA sequences found in this sample. The CDR3, as DNA: TGTGCCAGCAGCCTAGGGGATCAGCCCCAGCATTTT. It codes for CASSLGDQPQHF. This chain joins TRBV4-2 and TRBJ1-5; tentative D call: TRBD1 (5 bases). The CDR3 is 12 residues long. Trimming took off 4 bases at V and 5 bases at J, with 6 bases between the two ends. The germline gives CDR1 LGHNA, CDR2 YNFKEQ.

V usage is TRBV30 and J usage is TRBJ1-2, with TRBD1 matching 8 bases. Germline V lookup: CDR1 GTSNPN, CDR2 SVGIG (reference sequence). The length of the CDR3 is 14 residues. V trimming: 2 bases; J trimming: 6 bases; junction bases outside the gene matches: 8. The CDR3 nucleotides read TGTGCCTGGAGTAAGGACAGGGTAGGGAATGGCTACACCTTC. This encodes CAWSKDRVGNGYTF.

With regard to this clone: The limits of the CDR3 on the DNA are not certain, so only TCRdb's listed CDR3 is given. This sequence joins TRBV29-1 and TRBJ2-5; the table's D call TRBD2 went unverified against the DNA. In germline, CDR1 is SQVTM, CDR2 ANQGSEA. Both ends counted, the CDR3 spans 14 residues. The CDR3 sequence: CSVRFGGTGETQYF.

This chain uses TRBV5-4 with TRBJ2-3; weak D call: TRBD2 (5 bases). Trimming took 2 bases from V and 3 from J, leaving 10 bases between them. CDR3 size: 14 residues. Germline V lookup: CDR1 SGHNT, CDR2 YYREEE (reference sequence). CDR3 in DNA: TGTGCCAGCAGCTTCGGAGGCCTGACAGATACGCAGTATTTT. Protein product: CASSFGGLTDTQYF.

The chain recombines TRBV10-3 with TRBJ2-7; D possibly corresponds to TRBD1 (6 bases). The CDR3 runs to 14 residues. Germline CDR1 and CDR2: ENHRY and SYGVKD. V lost 10 bases and J lost 0, with 16 bases in between. The CDR3 is CATVDRFTSYEQYF. In nucleotides, the CDR3 is TGTGCCACCGTCGACAGGTTTACCTCCTACGAGCAGTACTTC.

The rearrangement joins TRBV4-2 to TRBJ1-2; the match to TRBD1 covers 8 bases. The CDR3 runs 15 residues. Germline V gene lookup returns CDR1 LGHNA and CDR2 YNFKEQ. Losses at the gene ends were 3 bases for V and 4 bases for J; bases not matched to a gene: 7. The CDR3 loop reads CASSQRTGPSYGYTF. Written as DNA, the CDR3 is TGTGCCAGCAGCCAGCGGACAGGGCCCTCCTATGGCTACACCTTC.

This chain uses TRBV6-1 with TRBJ2-7; 8 bases align to TRBD1. CDR1 is MNHNS, CDR2 SASEGT, per germline. V dropped 5 bases and J dropped 0; count of bases not matched to a gene: 6. The CDR3 contains 15 residues. DNA for the CDR3: TGTGCCAGCAGTCGACAGGGGATTAGCTCCTACGAGCAGTACTTC. It encodes CASSRQGISSYEQYF.

The chain uses TRBV5-1 and TRBJ2-7; D possibly corresponds to TRBD2 (5 bases). The CDR3 contains 15 residues. The germline V and J ends were trimmed by 2 bases and 0 bases, with 12 bases remaining between them. Per the germline V gene, CDR1 is SGHRS and CDR2 is YFSETQ. Here the CDR3 DNA reads TGCGCCAGCAGCTTCATATTCGGGAACTCCTACGAGCAGTACTTC. It is translated as CASSFIFGNSYEQYF.

The rearrangement joins TRBV30 to TRBJ2-7; 8 bases are a match to TRBD1. The CDR3 spans 14 residues. Per germline, CDR1 GTSNPN and CDR2 SVGIG (reference sequence). Unmatched junction bases numbered 6, after V lost 1 base and J lost 4 bases. In DNA, the CDR3 is TGTGCCTGGAGTGAGGCAGGGGGCAAGTACGAGCAGTACTTC. Its protein is CAWSEAGGKYEQYF.

This clone was seen a single time. V and J are TRBV25-1 and TRBJ2-2; TRBD1 is a possible D gene (6 bases). The CDR3 contains 15 residues. Looked up from germline, CDR1 is MGHDK and CDR2 is SYGVNS. V lost 4 bases to trimming and J lost 4 bases, with 13 bases between them. The CDR3 DNA reads TGTGCCAGCAGTGTTCACCAGGGGTTCACCGGGGAGCTGTTTTTT. The encoded protein is CASSVHQGFTGELFF.

The sample holds one count of this clone. V and J are TRBV7-3 and TRBJ2-6, with D maybe TRBD1 (6 bases). The CDR3 has 16 residues. V lost 5 bases and J 0 bases, leaving 11 bases between the germline ends. Germline V CDR1 and CDR2: SGHTA, FQGTGA. In nucleotides, the CDR3 is TGTGCCAGCAGCACAGGACAGATCTCTGGGGCCAACGTCCTGACTTTC. This translates into CASSTGQISGANVLTF.

This chain links TRBV12-5 with TRBJ1-2; TRBD1 matches at 7 bases. CDR3 size: 15 residues. Per germline, CDR1 LGHNT and CDR2 FRNRAP. J gave up 5 bases and V 0 bases, and 6 bases lay outside the gene matches. The chain's CDR3 is CASGLVQGRGYGYTF. CDR3 bases: TGTGCTAGTGGTTTGGTTCAGGGCAGGGGGTATGGCTACACCTTC.

The V gene is TRBV11-1, the J gene TRBJ1-3; 8 bases line up with TRBD1. The V gene's germline CDR1 is SGHAT and CDR2 FQDESV (reference sequence). J lost 6 bases, V lost 5 bases, and 9 bases had no gene match. There are 15 residues in the CDR3. CDR3 sequence reads: CASSLTGQGENTIYF. DNA of the CDR3: TGTGCCAGCAGCCTTACCGGACAGGGCGAAAACACCATATATTTT.

This clone occurred a few times. This chain links TRBV5-1 with TRBJ1-2; 7 nucleotides match TRBD1. CDR1 is SGHRS, CDR2 YFSETQ, per germline. V was pared by 5 bases and J by 5 bases, with 15 bases of the junction left unmatched. CDR3 length: 16 residues. CDR3 loop: CASRYETGRLGYGYTF. The CDR3 DNA is TGCGCCAGCAGGTACGAGACAGGGCGATTGGGATATGGCTACACCTTC.